This TCR beta chain was sequenced in a study of Graves' ophthalmopathy and Graves' hyperthyroidism (dated by TCRdb to the late 2010s). Background on the whole study: Peripheral blood was collected at initial diagnosis, prior to any treatment. To tell Graves' ophthalmopathy apart from Graves' hyperthyroidism, and to predict which patients would progress to ophthalmopathy, the study relied on TCR beta repertoire signatures. In total, 135 blood samples were TCR-sequenced: 43 ophthalmopathy, some 75 hyperthyroidism and about 17 hyperthyroidism-to-ophthalmopathy patients. A discovery set of about a hundred patients (43 ophthalmopathy, 57 stable hyperthyroidism) was enrolled to explore V-J signatures distinguishing ophthalmopathy from hyperthyroidism. An independent validation cohort was composed of 18 hyperthyroidism patients and around 16 patients who later progressed from hyperthyroidism to ophthalmopathy. In roughly 6 hyperthyroidism patients, T-cell repertoires of thyroid tissue and blood were compared. After sampling, hyperthyroidism patients received methimazole starting at 30 mg daily, and ophthalmopathy patients received high-dose intravenous methylprednisolone. The 100 or so discovery patients were randomly split 7:3 into training and test sets.

Points the paper makes about the study in general: Sample size was not statistically predetermined, and group allocation was not concealed from the investigators. In validation, the model predicted ophthalmopathy progression with about 70% sensitivity and 72.22% specificity; 12 predicted patients were CT-confirmed with GO in a median of around 6 months. Most expanded thyroid clonotypes with frequency above 0.001 were also detected in blood, suggesting blood repertoires may reflect the thyroid immune response. In cross-validation, the 13-signature model distinguished ophthalmopathy from stable hyperthyroidism with approximately 88% sensitivity and roughly 81% specificity, and in the test set the corresponding values were approximately 79% and 70%.

This clonotype was seen at least ten times. No antigen is known for it. Base qualities are not provided; no much larger clone lies one nucleotide away. Ophthalmopathy patients were characterized by moderately to severely active disease, a Clinical Activity Score of at least 3, a NOSPECS grade of at least 4, and a disease duration under 3 months. Patients with other autoimmune diseases, uncontrolled infections, pregnancy or lactation were excluded. Clinical symptoms, serum thyroxine, TRAb, thyroid ultrasound and orbital computed tomography were used for diagnosis. PBMCs were isolated from approximately 10 ml of fresh peripheral blood by Ficoll-Paque density gradient centrifugation. Total RNA was extracted using Trizol reagent, and RNA quality was checked on an Agilent 2100 Bioanalyzer. TCR beta CDR3 regions were amplified from RNA transcripts for repertoire sequencing. The first round was an RT-PCR using HTBI primers with the Qiagen OneStep RT-PCR kit, and this first round was followed by a second-round multiplex PCR, then size selection and purification. Libraries were sequenced on an Illumina HiSeq2000 using paired-end 100 bp reads. Regarding the original processing steps: SOAPnuke was used to process the reads, throwing out any read that had adapters, had uncalled bases, had a mean Phred below 15, or lacked an exact constant-primer or identifier match. High-quality paired reads were merged with COPE v1.2.5. Each unique nucleotide sequence was treated as a clonotype, and MiTCR v1.1 was used to align the clonotypes to the IMGT TRB V, D and J references. Only V-J combinations with frequency above 0.0001 were analysed, covering over 98% of repertoires. For each V-J combination, a TCR clonal expansion and chaos score was defined as the ratio of F50 clonal expansion to chaos observed in the TCRdist matrix. Welch's t-statistics and random forest were used to narrow the features down to 10 to 15 V-J combinations, which were then fed into a naive Bayes classifier. Thyroid-blood repertoire similarity was quantified with the Morisita-Horn index. In-frame beta chains were kept once TCRdb had trimmed the public reads at Q25 with fastp and called clones with MiXCR. Identical CDR3 protein sequences are pooled into one entry, listed with their most common genes and DNA. TCRdb's processing, not the authors', yielded these V and J calls. The sample table records 170,000 or so distinct CDR3 sequences; more than 30% of these occur just once. Roughly 5.8% of the sample goes to the ten largest clones.

This receptor was taken from a woman between 40 and 55 years old with Graves' ophthalmopathy. Donor details come from another sample of the same person, matched by shared clones. Sequencing was done on a sample of peripheral blood.

The sequenced DNA: TGTGCCAGCTGGAGCGGCAACGGGGGCGAGCAGTACTTC. Translation gives CASWSGNGGEQYF. The chain joins TRBV27 to TRBJ2-7; TRBD2 is a weak D gene call, 6 bases matching. At the junction V is shortened by 8 bases and J by 6 bases, with 17 bases in between. The CDR3 holds 13 amino acids from the cysteine to the phenylalanine. The CDR3 DNA has 39 bases and is translated from base 1. The germline V gene encodes CDR1 MNHEY and CDR2 SMNVEV (reference sequence).